This is a list of T cell receptor beta chains from one sample in a study of T cell changes during pregnancy in multiple sclerosis. Data came from immunoSEQ multiplex PCR; TCRdb stores just in-frame clones and leaves some out. In the table there are roughly 87,000 clones, about 94% of which are singletons. The input for sequencing was peripheral blood, taken in the third trimester of pregnancy. These receptors were obtained from a female donor in good health, enrolled as a control in a pregnancy study. CDR3s include the opening cysteine and the closing phenylalanine or tryptophan. Fields, in order: CDR3 protein, V gene, CDR3 length, J gene.

CDR3aa: CASSATGLAGVSSYNEQFF; v_gene: TRBV7-2; len: 19; j_gene: TRBJ2-1
CDR3aa: CASGQTGEGYTF; v_gene: TRBV6-5; len: 12; j_gene: TRBJ1-2
CDR3aa: CAISAGGGLFF; v_gene: TRBV10-3; len: 11; j_gene: TRBJ2-2
CDR3aa: CASSESRIHTDTQYF; v_gene: TRBV25-1; len: 15; j_gene: TRBJ2-3
CDR3aa: CASSPGTSGTLVYNEQFF; v_gene: TRBV27; len: 18; j_gene: TRBJ2-1
CDR3aa: CASSPLGTFNQPQHF; v_gene: TRBV18; len: 15; j_gene: TRBJ1-5
CDR3aa: CASSLAGGPEQFF; v_gene: TRBV7-7; len: 13; j_gene: TRBJ2-1
CDR3aa: CASSLPGQGKGEQFF; v_gene: TRBV5-1; len: 15; j_gene: TRBJ2-1
CDR3aa: CASSFRLAGEQFF; v_gene: TRBV9; len: 13; j_gene: TRBJ2-1
CDR3aa: CASSLGRHEQYF; v_gene: TRBV5-4; len: 12; j_gene: TRBJ2-7
CDR3aa: CASSAQGANGELFF; v_gene: TRBV6-4; len: 14; j_gene: TRBJ2-2
CDR3aa: CASSQSGWKETQYF; v_gene: TRBV14; len: 14; j_gene: TRBJ2-5
CDR3aa: CASSLGGTVYGTDTQYF; v_gene: TRBV7-2; len: 17; j_gene: TRBJ2-3
CDR3aa: CASSPIGQSTDTQYF; v_gene: TRBV18; len: 15; j_gene: TRBJ2-3
CDR3aa: CASSPLGGLGQPQHF; v_gene: TRBV27; len: 15; j_gene: TRBJ1-5
CDR3aa: CASSLVSGGYGYTF; v_gene: TRBV7-6; len: 14; j_gene: TRBJ1-2
CDR3aa: CASSLGPLAGISNEQFF; v_gene: TRBV5-1; len: 17; j_gene: TRBJ2-1
CDR3aa: CASSPGTYEQYF; v_gene: TRBV18; len: 12; j_gene: TRBJ2-7
CDR3aa: CASKVQGDYGYTF; v_gene: TRBV28; len: 13; j_gene: TRBJ1-2
CDR3aa: CASSKGGGLFTDTQYF; v_gene: TRBV5-1; len: 16; j_gene: TRBJ2-3
CDR3aa: CASSVILAKNIQYF; v_gene: TRBV7-4; len: 14; j_gene: TRBJ2-4
CDR3aa: CASSLPLAGGSYEQYF; v_gene: TRBV7-8; len: 16; j_gene: TRBJ2-7
CDR3aa: CASSWGGGYRMSTEAFF; v_gene: TRBV7-9; len: 17; j_gene: TRBJ1-1
CDR3aa: CASRIISSTDTQYF; v_gene: TRBV27; len: 14; j_gene: TRBJ2-3
CDR3aa: CASSQSDSFFTEAFF; v_gene: TRBV4-1; len: 15; j_gene: TRBJ1-1
CDR3aa: CASSPWGSGSRDTQYF; v_gene: TRBV28; len: 16; j_gene: TRBJ2-3
CDR3aa: CASRTSGTYEQYF; v_gene: TRBV2; len: 13; j_gene: TRBJ2-7
CDR3aa: CASSLGTAQGVEQYF; v_gene: TRBV19; len: 15; j_gene: TRBJ2-7
CDR3aa: CASSLVVGGEAFF; v_gene: TRBV5-6; len: 13; j_gene: TRBJ1-1
CDR3aa: CASSQEERPRDNEQFF; v_gene: TRBV4-1; len: 16; j_gene: TRBJ2-1
CDR3aa: CASKEGPTNEKLFF; v_gene: TRBV10-1; len: 14; j_gene: TRBJ1-4
CDR3aa: CASRSGQGNTGELFF; v_gene: TRBV5-1; len: 15; j_gene: TRBJ2-2
CDR3aa: CASSSVGGYNEQFF; v_gene: TRBV6-5; len: 14; j_gene: TRBJ2-1
CDR3aa: CASGPRQGAAQYF; v_gene: TRBV6-5; len: 13; j_gene: TRBJ2-7